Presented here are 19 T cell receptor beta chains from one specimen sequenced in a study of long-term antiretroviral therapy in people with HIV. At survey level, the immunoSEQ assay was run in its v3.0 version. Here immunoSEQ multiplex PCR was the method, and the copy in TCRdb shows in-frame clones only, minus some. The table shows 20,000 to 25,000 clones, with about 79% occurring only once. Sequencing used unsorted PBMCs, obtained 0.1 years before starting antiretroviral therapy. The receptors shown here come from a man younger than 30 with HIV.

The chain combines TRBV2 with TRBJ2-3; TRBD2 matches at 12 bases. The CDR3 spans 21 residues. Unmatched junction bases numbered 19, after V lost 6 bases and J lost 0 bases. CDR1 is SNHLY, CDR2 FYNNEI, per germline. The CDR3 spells CASRGPTSGGPRGLSTDTQYF. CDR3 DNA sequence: TGTGCCAGCAGGGGCCCGACTAGCGGGGGCCCTCGGGGACTTAGCACAGATACGCAGTATTTT.

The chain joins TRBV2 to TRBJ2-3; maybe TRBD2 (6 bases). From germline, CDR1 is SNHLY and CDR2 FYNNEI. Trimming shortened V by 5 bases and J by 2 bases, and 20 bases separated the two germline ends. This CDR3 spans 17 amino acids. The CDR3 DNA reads TGTGCCAGCAGTCTGGGACTCGGGCCGGAGTCCACAGATACGCAGTATTTT. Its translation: CASSLGLGPESTDTQYF.

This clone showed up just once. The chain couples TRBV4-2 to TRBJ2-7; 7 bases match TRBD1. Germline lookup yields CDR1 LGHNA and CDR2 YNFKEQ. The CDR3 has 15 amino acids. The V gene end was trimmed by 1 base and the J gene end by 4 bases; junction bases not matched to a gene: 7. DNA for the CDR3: TGTGCCAGCAGCCAAGGTGAAGGGGGCGAGTACGAGCAGTACTTC. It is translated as CASSQGEGGEYEQYF.

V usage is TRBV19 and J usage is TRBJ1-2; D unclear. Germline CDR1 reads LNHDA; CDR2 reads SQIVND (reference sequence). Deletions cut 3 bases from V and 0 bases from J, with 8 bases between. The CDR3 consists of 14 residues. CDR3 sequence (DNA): TGTGCCAGTAGTATGTCGCGAGCTAACTATGGCTACACCTTC. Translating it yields CASSMSRANYGYTF.

The CDR3 DNA reads TGTGCCAGCAGCTTGAGTGGGCGGGAGGAGCAGTACTTC. This encodes CASSLSGREEQYF. The chain employs TRBV5-4 and TRBJ2-7; 7 nucleotides align to TRBD2. Losses at the gene ends were 1 base for V and 7 bases for J; bases not matched to a gene: 5. Looked up from germline, CDR1 is SGHNT and CDR2 is YYREEE (reference sequence). CDR3 length: 13 amino acids.

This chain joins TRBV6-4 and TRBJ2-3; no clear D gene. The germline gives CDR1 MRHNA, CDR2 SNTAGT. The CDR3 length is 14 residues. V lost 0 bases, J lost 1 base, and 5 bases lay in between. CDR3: CASSDSWGTDTQYF. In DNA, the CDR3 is TGTGCCAGCAGTGACTCTTGGGGCACAGATACGCAGTATTTT.

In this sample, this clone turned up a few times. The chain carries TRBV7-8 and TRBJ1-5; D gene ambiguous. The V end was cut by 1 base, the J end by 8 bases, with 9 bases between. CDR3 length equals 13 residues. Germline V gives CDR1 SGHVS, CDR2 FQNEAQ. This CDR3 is CASSLGLPEPQHF. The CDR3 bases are TGTGCCAGCAGCTTAGGGTTACCGGAGCCCCAGCATTTT.

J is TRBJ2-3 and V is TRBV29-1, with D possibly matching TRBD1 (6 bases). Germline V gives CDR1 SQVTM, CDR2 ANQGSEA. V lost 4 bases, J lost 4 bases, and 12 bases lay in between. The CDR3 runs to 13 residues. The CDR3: CSVAGAGADTQYF. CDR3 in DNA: TGCAGCGTTGCAGGGGCCGGTGCAGATACGCAGTATTTT.

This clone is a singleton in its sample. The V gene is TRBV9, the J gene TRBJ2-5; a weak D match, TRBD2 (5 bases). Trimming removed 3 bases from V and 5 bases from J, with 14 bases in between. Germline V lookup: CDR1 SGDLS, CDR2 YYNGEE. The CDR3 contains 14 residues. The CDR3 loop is CASSAPSTGETQYF. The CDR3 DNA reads TGTGCCAGCAGCGCCCCGAGCACGGGGGAGACCCAGTACTTC.

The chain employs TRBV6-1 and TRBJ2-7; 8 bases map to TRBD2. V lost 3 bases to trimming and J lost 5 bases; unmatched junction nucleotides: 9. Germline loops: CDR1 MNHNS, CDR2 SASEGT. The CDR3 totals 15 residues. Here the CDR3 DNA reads TGTGCCAGCAGTGACCTCGCGGGGGGTCTGGACGAGCAGTACTTC. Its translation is CASSDLAGGLDEQYF.

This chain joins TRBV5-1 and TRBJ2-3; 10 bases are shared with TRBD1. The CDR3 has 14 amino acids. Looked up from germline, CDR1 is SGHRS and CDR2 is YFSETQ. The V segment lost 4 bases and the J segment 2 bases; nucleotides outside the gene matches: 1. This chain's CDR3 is CASSGTGATDTQYF. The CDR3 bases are TGCGCCAGCAGCGGGACAGGGGCCACAGATACGCAGTATTTT.

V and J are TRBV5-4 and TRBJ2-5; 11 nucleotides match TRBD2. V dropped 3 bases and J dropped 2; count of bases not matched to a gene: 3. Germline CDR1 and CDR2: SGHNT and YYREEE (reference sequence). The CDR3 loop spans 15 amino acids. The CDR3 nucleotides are TGTGCCAGCAGCTCGACTAGCGGGACTCAAGAGACCCAGTACTTC. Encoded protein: CASSSTSGTQETQYF.

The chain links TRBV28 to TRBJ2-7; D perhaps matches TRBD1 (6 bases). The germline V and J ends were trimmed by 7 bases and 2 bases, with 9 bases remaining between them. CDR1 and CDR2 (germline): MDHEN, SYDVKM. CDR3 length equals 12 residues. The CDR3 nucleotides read TGTGCCAGCAATCAGGGGACCTACGAGCAGTACTTC. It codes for CASNQGTYEQYF.

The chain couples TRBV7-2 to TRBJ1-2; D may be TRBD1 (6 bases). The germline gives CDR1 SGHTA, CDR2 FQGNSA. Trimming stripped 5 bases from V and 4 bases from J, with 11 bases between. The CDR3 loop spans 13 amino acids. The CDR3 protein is CASSPDSSYGYTF. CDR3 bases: TGTGCCAGCAGCCCGGACAGTTCCTATGGCTACACCTTC.

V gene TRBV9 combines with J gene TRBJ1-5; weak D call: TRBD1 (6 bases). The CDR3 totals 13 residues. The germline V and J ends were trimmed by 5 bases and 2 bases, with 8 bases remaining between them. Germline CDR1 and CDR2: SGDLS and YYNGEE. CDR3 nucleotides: TGTGCCAGCAGTGCAGGGGGCAATCAGCCCCAGCATTTT. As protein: CASSAGGNQPQHF.

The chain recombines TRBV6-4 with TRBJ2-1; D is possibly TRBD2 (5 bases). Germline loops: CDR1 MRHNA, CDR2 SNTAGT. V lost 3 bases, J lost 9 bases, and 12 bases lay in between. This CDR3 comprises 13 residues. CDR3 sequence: CASSESDAGEQFF. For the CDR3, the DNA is TGTGCCAGCAGTGAGTCCGACGCGGGTGAGCAGTTCTTC.

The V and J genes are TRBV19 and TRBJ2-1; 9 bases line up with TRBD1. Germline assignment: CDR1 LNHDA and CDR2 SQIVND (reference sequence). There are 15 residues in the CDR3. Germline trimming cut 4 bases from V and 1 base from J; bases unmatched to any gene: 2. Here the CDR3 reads CASSRGTGSYNEQFF. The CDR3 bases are TGTGCCAGTAGTAGAGGGACAGGGTCCTACAATGAGCAGTTCTTC.

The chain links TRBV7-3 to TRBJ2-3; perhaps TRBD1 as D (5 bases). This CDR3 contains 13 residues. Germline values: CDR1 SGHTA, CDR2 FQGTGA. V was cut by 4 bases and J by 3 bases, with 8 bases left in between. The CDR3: CASSYRQTDTQYF. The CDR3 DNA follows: TGTGCCAGCAGCTATCGACAGACAGATACGCAGTATTTT.

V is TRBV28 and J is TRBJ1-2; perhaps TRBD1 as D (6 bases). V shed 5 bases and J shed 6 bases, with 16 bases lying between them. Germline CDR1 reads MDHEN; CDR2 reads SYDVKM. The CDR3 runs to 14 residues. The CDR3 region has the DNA TGTGCCAGCAGTATCCGGACAGCGGCGGATGGCTACACCTTC. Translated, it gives CASSIRTAADGYTF.